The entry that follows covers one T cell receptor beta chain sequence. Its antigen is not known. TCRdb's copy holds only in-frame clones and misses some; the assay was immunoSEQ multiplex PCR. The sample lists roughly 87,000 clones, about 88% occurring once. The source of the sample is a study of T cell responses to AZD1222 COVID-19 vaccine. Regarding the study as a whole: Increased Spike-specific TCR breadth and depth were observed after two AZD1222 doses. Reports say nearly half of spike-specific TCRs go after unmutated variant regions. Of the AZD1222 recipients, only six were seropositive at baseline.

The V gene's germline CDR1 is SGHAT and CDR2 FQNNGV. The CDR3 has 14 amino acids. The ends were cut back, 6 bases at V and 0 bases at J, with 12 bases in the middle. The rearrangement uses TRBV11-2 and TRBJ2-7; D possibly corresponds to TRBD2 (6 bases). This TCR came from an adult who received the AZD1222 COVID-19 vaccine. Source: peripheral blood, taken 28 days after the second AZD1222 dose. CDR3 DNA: TGTGCCAGCAGGTACGGGGGATCCTCCTACGAGCAGTACTTC. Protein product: CASRYGGSSYEQYF.